The clone carrying this TCR beta chain was seen repeatedly, ten times or more. Its antigen is unidentified. Researchers took RNA transcripts and amplified the TCR beta CDR3 regions from them. With the HTBI primer set, the TCR CDR3 went through a first round of RT-PCR. Via MiXCR, TCRdb re-called the multiplex PCR reads, giving one row per CDR3 protein. Seen here are hundreds of thousands of distinct CDR3 sequences, around 15% observed once, and the top ten hold around 20%. This specimen belongs to a study of T cells in Graves' hyperthyroidism and ophthalmopathy. Study observations and caveats: Ophthalmopathy was separated from stable hyperthyroidism by a 13 V-J model.

The CDR3 has 16 residues. Trimming pared 0 bases from V and 3 bases from J, leaving 12 bases between. Germline-derived CDR1 and CDR2 are SNHLY and FYNNEI. The chain uses TRBV2 and TRBJ1-5; D unclear. The sequenced sample consisted of blood. The sequence derives from a woman aged 55-69 years with Graves' ophthalmopathy. The CDR3 DNA reads TGTGCCAGCAGTGAAGCGCTTCGGGTCCCCAATCAGCCCCAGCATTTT. Amino acid sequence: CASSEALRVPNQPQHF.